These 14 T cell receptor beta chains came from one sample sequenced in a study of T cell responses to AZD1222 COVID-19 vaccine. Repertoires were generated with immunoSEQ multiplex PCR, while TCRdb's copy carries only in-frame clones and drops some. Here the sample spans 150,000 to 170,000 clones, 88% being singletons. This specimen was peripheral blood, taken on day 0 of AZD1222 vaccination. The receptors come from an adult in good health.

The chain employs TRBV19 and TRBJ1-2; 7 bases fit TRBD1. CDR3 length: 12 amino acids. Losses at the gene ends were 6 bases for V and 6 bases for J; bases not matched to a gene: 4. The V gene's germline CDR1 is LNHDA and CDR2 SQIVND (reference sequence). CDR3 DNA sequence: TGTGCCAGTAGCACCGACAGGGATGGCTACACCTTC. Translated: CASSTDRDGYTF. Together with reference TRBV19 and TRBJ1-2, the CDR3 gives the full variable domain: DGGITQSPKYLFRKEGQNVTLSCEQNLNHDAMYWYRQDPGQGLRLIYYSQIVNDFQKGDIAEGYSVSREKKESFPLTVTSAQKNPTAFYLCASSTDRDGYTFGSGTRLTVV.

The J gene is TRBJ1-4, the V gene TRBV12-3 or TRBV12-4; D is undetermined. The V end was cut by 4 bases, the J end by 8 bases, with 11 bases between. This CDR3 comprises 13 residues. The CDR3 region has the DNA TGTGCCAGCAGTTGGGCAGTTCGGGAAAAACTGTTTTTT. It specifies CASSWAVREKLFF.

The V and J genes are TRBV10-3 and TRBJ1-2; 8 bases map to TRBD1. This CDR3 region has 16 residues. After removal of 2 bases from V and 0 bases from J, the junction contained 5 bases not matched to a gene. Germline V CDR1 and CDR2: ENHRY, SYGVKD. The CDR3 DNA is TGTGCCATCAGTGAGGCAGGGGGCGCTTCTAACTATGGCTACACCTTC. This sequence encodes CAISEAGGASNYGYTF.

The V call is TRBV5-6, the J call TRBJ2-1; TRBD1 agrees at 8 bases. The V segment lost 2 bases and the J segment 7 bases; nucleotides outside the gene matches: 11. Germline loops: CDR1 SGHDT, CDR2 YYEEEE. The CDR3 totals 16 residues. CDR3 nucleotide sequence: TGTGCCAGCAGCTTCTCCGTGGGACAGGCCTCTAATGAGCAGTTCTTC. Encoded protein: CASSFSVGQASNEQFF.

The chain has TRBV3-1 (or the pseudogene TRBV3-2) and TRBJ1-1; 9 nucleotides align to TRBD1. This CDR3 spans 15 amino acids. The germline V gene encodes CDR1 LGHDT and CDR2 YNNKEL (reference sequence). The V segment lost 4 bases and the J segment 0 bases; nucleotides outside the gene matches: 3. The CDR3 spells CASSRRTGVNTEAFF. Here the CDR3 DNA reads TGTGCCAGCAGCCGCAGGACAGGGGTGAACACTGAAGCTTTCTTT.

CDR3 residues: CAISEAQGRADTQYF. The CDR3 nucleotides read TGTGCCATCAGTGAGGCGCAGGGGAGGGCAGATACGCAGTATTTT. The chain couples TRBV10-3 to TRBJ2-3, with a tentative D call TRBD2 (7 bases). The germline CDR1 and CDR2 sequences are ENHRY and SYGVKD. CDR3 length: 15 residues. Trimming removed 2 bases at V and 4 bases at J, with 13 bases between.

The V gene is TRBV7-3, the J gene TRBJ1-6; D unclear. V was cut by 4 bases and J by 1 base, with 5 bases left in between. Germline lookup yields CDR1 SGHTA and CDR2 FQGTGA. The CDR3 is 14 amino acids. CDR3 nucleotides: TGTGCCAGCAGCTCCGGATCCTATAATTCACCCCTCCACTTT. It yields the protein CASSSGSYNSPLHF.

The chain carries TRBV19 and TRBJ2-2; TRBD2 aligns across 13 bases. CDR1 and CDR2 (germline): LNHDA, SQIVND (reference sequence). The CDR3 spans 16 residues. V was clipped by 6 bases and J by 3 bases; unmatched bases: 4. The CDR3 reads CASSILAGGYTGELFF. The DNA of the CDR3 is TGTGCCAGTAGCATACTAGCGGGGGGGTACACCGGGGAGCTGTTTTTT.

The V gene is TRBV4-2, the J gene TRBJ1-1, with TRBD1 identical over 12 bases. Trimming took 4 bases from V and 4 from J; bases not matched to a gene: 13. Germline V gives CDR1 LGHNA, CDR2 YNFKEQ. The CDR3 contains 18 residues. CDR3 residues: CASSRATGTGGLGTEAFF. DNA for the CDR3: TGTGCCAGCAGCCGCGCGACCGGGACAGGGGGCTTGGGCACTGAAGCTTTCTTT.

The chain uses TRBV6-5 and TRBJ1-5, with D possibly matching TRBD1 (6 bases). Germline loops: CDR1 MNHEY, CDR2 SVGAGI. There are 13 residues in the CDR3. The CDR3 DNA sequence: TGTGCTAGCTCACAGGGAAGCAATCAGCCCCAGCATTTT. It translates to CASSQGSNQPQHF.

The chain has TRBV3-1 (or the pseudogene TRBV3-2) and TRBJ2-2; 9 bases are shared with TRBD2. The V gene's germline CDR1 is LGHDT and CDR2 YNNKEL (reference sequence). V lost 1 base and J lost 6; bases outside the gene matches: 3. The CDR3 is 15 residues long. CDR3 DNA: TGTGCCAGCAGCCAAGGGGTAGCGGGGGCCGGGGAGCTGTTTTTT. This translates into CASSQGVAGAGELFF.

This clone occurred once. The chain links TRBV5-1 to TRBJ1-1; possible D gene TRBD1, 6 bases. CDR1 is SGHRS and CDR2 is YFSETQ in the germline V gene. This CDR3 has 14 residues. V gave up 2 bases and J gave up 6 bases, with 14 bases separating them. The CDR3 is CASSFRGSPPEAFF. The CDR3 DNA is TGCGCCAGCAGCTTCAGGGGTTCCCCCCCTGAAGCTTTCTTT.

The chain is built from TRBV9 and TRBJ2-7, with D unresolved. CDR3 length equals 15 residues. Per the germline V gene, CDR1 is SGDLS and CDR2 is YYNGEE. V was pared by 0 bases and J by 2 bases, with 12 bases between. CDR3 coding DNA: TGTGCCAGCAGCGTAGATTACAGCTCAACCTACGAGCAGTACTTC. This gives the protein CASSVDYSSTYEQYF.

The genes are TRBV7-9 and TRBJ2-1; 7 nucleotides match TRBD1. The CDR3 contains 14 residues. Germline CDR1 and CDR2: SEHNR and FQNEAQ (reference sequence). J lost 7 bases, V lost 5 bases, and 8 bases had no gene match. CDR3 in amino acids: CASSPPGGRNEQFF. The CDR3 region has the DNA TGTGCCAGCAGCCCCCCAGGGGGACGGAATGAGCAGTTCTTC.